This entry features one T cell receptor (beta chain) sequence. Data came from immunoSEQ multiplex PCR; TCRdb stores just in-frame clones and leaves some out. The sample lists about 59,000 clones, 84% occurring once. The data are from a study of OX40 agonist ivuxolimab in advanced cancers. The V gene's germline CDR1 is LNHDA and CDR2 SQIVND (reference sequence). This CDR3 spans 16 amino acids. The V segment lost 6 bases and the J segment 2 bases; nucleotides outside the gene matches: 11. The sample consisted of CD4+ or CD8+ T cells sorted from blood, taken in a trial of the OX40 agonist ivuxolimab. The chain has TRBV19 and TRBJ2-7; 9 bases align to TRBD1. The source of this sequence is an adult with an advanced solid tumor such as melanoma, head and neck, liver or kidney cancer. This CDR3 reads CASSAPPGQGTYEQYF. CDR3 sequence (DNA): TGTGCCAGTAGCGCTCCCCCGGGACAGGGAACCTACGAGCAGTACTTC.